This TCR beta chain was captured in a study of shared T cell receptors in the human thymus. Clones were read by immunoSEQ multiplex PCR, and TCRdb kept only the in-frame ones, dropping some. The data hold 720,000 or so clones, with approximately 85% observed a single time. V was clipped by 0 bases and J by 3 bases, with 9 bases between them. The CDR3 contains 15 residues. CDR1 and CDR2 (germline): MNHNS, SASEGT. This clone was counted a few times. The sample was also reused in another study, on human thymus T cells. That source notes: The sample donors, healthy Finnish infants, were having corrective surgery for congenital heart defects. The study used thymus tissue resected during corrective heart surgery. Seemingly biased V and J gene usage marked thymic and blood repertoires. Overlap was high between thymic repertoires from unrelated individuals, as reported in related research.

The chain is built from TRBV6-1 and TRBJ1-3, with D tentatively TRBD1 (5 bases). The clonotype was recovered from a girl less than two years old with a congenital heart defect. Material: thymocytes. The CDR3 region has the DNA TGTGCCAGCAGTGAAGCGCAGGGTTTTGGAAACACCATATATTTT. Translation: CASSEAQGFGNTIYF.